This entry lists 8 T cell receptor beta chains sequenced from one sample in a study of OX40 agonist ivuxolimab in advanced cancers. Only in-frame clones appear in the TCRdb table, and some are missing; sequencing was by immunoSEQ multiplex PCR. The sample records roughly 48,000 clones, roughly 91% being singletons. The sample consisted of CD4+ or CD8+ T cells sorted from blood, taken in a trial of the OX40 agonist ivuxolimab. All receptors derive from an adult with an advanced solid tumor such as melanoma, head and neck, liver or kidney cancer.

CDR3 nucleotides: TGCGCCAGCAGCCAAGAGCGCCAAGGGGCCACCTTAATGAACACTGAAGCTTTCTTT. Amino acid sequence: CASSQERQGATLMNTEAFF. V is TRBV4-3 and J is TRBJ1-1; weak D call: TRBD1 (5 bases). The length of the CDR3 is 19 residues. Trimming pared 0 bases from V and 0 bases from J, leaving 20 bases between. Germline V gene data show CDR1 as LGHNA and CDR2 as YSLEER.

V is TRBV4-1 and J is TRBJ1-6; 9 bases agree with TRBD1. This CDR3 is 16 amino acids long. The ends lost 1 base at V and 9 bases at J; junction bases unmatched: 7. Germline CDR1 MGHRA, CDR2 YSYEKL. The CDR3 coding sequence is TGCGCCAGCAGCCAAGGGGACAGGGTTCTAAGTTCACCCCTCCACTTT. Translation gives CASSQGDRVLSSPLHF.

The chain couples TRBV4-1 to TRBJ1-5, with D unresolved. Trimming pared 1 base from V and 0 bases from J, leaving 4 bases between. This CDR3 has 14 residues. CDR1 and CDR2 (germline): MGHRA, YSYEKL. DNA for the CDR3: TGCGCCAGCAGCCAAGTGGATAGCAATCAGCCCCAGCATTTT. Its translation is CASSQVDSNQPQHF.

This sequence joins TRBV4-1 and TRBJ1-1; D uncertain. Trimming pared 4 bases from V and 1 base from J, leaving 10 bases between. There are 14 residues in the CDR3. Germline CDR1 is MGHRA and CDR2 is YSYEKL. CDR3 amino acids: CASSLTTANTEAFF. The CDR3, as DNA: TGCGCCAGCAGCCTAACCACAGCGAACACTGAAGCTTTCTTT.

The chain couples TRBV19 to TRBJ1-2; 8 bases are shared with TRBD1. The J segment lost 6 bases and the V segment lost 7 bases, leaving 13 bases of the junction unmatched. This CDR3 has 15 residues. Per germline, CDR1 LNHDA and CDR2 SQIVND (reference sequence). The CDR3, as DNA: TGTGCCAGTAATCCCACTACCAGGGGGCGAGATGGCTACACCTTC. The encoded protein is CASNPTTRGRDGYTF.

CDR3 nucleotides: TGCAGTGCTAGGGCAGCGGAGGGGTTATTCTTC. It translates to CSARAAEGLFF. The chain carries TRBV20-1 and TRBJ2-1; possibly TRBD2 for D (6 bases). This CDR3 has 11 amino acids. The V gene's germline CDR1 is DFQATT and CDR2 SNEGSKA (reference sequence). V was shortened by 3 bases and J by 16 bases, with 16 bases between the two germline ends.

Regarding this clone: At one end the junction does not follow the germline gene, possibly because of a read error. The chain combines TRBV11-2 with TRBJ2-1; D uncertain. The CDR3 consists of 11 residues. CDR1 is SGHAT, CDR2 FQNNGV, per germline. CDR3 sequence: CASSSFNEQFF. As DNA, the CDR3 is TGTGCCAGCAGCTCCTTCAATGAGCAGTTCTTC. Full variable domain (rest looked up from reference TRBV11-2 and TRBJ2-1): EAGVAQSPRYKIIEKRQSVAFWCNPISGHATLYWYQQILGQGPKLLIQFQNNGVVDDSQLPKDRFSAERLKGVDSTLKIQPAKLEDSAVYLCASSSFNEQFFGPGTRLTVL.

This sequence joins TRBV5-3 and TRBJ1-5; D is possibly TRBD1 (5 bases). TRBV5-3 counts as an open reading frame of uncertain function. V lost 3 bases, J lost 3 bases, and 13 bases lay in between. The CDR3 extends over 15 amino acids. CDR3: CARSYRDGHNQPQHF. CDR3 in DNA: TGTGCCAGAAGCTACCGGGACGGACACAATCAGCCCCAGCATTTT.